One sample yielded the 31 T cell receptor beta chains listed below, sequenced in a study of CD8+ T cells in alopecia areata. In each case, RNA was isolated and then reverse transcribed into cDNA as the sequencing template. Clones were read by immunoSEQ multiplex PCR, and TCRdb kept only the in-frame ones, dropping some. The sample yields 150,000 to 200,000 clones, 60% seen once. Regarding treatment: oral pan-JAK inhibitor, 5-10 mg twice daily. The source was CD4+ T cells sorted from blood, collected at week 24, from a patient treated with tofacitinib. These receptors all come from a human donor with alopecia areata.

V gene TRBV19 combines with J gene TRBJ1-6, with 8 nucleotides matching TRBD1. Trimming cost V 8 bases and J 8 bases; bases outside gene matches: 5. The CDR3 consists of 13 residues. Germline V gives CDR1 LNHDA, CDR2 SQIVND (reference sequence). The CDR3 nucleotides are TGTGCCAGTCGGGGACAGGCCGATTCACCCCTCCACTTT. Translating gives CASRGQADSPLHF.

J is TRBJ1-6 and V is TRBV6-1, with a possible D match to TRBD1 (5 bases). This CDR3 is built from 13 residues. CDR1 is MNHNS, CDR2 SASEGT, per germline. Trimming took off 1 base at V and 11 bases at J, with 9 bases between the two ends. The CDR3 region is CASSEGAGTPLHF. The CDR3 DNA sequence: TGTGCCAGCAGTGAAGGGGCAGGGACACCCCTCCACTTT.

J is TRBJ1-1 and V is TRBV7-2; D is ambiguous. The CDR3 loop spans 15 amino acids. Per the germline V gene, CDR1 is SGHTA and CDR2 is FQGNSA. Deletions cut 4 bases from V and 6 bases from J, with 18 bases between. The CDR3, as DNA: TGTGCCAGCAGCTGGTCGGGCGGCCGAGCGTCTGAAGCTTTCTTT. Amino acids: CASSWSGGRASEAFF.

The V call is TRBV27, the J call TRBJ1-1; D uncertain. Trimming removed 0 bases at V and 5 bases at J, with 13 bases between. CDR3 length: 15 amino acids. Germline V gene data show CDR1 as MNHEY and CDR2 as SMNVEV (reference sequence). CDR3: CASSLSVRMGTEAFF. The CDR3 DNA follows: TGTGCCAGCAGTTTATCGGTCCGGATGGGGACTGAAGCTTTCTTT.

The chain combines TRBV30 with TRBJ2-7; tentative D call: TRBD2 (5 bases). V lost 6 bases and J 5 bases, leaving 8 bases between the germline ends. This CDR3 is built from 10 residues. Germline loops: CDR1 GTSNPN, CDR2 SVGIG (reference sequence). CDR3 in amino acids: CACAGDEQYF. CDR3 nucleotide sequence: TGTGCCTGCGCCGGGGACGAGCAGTACTTC.

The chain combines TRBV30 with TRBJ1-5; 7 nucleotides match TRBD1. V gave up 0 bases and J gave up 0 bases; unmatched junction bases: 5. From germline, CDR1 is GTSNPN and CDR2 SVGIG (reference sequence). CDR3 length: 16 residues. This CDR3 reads CAWSVGTDYSNQPQHF. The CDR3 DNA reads TGTGCCTGGAGTGTTGGGACAGATTATAGCAATCAGCCCCAGCATTTT.

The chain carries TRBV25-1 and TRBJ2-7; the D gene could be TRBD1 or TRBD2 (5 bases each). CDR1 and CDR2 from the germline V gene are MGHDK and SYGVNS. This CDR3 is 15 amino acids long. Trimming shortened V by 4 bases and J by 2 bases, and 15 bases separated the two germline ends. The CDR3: CASSGQTGTPYEQYF. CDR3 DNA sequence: TGTGCCAGCAGTGGACAAACCGGGACCCCCTACGAGCAGTACTTC.

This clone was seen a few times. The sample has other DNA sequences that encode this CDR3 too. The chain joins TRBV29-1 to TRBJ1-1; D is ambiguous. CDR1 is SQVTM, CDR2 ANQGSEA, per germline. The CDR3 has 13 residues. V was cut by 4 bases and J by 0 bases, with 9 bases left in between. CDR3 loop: CSVGQVLNTEAFF. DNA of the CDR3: TGCAGCGTTGGGCAAGTGTTGAACACTGAAGCTTTCTTT.

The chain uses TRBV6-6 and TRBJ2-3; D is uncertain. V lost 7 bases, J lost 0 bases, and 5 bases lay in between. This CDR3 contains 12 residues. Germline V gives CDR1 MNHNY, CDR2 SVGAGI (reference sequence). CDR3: CASIGSTDTQYF. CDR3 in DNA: TGTGCCAGCATTGGTAGCACAGATACGCAGTATTTT.

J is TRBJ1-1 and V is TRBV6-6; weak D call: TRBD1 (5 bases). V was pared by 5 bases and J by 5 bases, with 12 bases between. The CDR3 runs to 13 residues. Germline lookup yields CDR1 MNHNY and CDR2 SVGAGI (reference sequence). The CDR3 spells CASSRGGETEAFF. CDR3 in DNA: TGTGCCAGCAGTCGAGGAGGGGAAACTGAAGCTTTCTTT.

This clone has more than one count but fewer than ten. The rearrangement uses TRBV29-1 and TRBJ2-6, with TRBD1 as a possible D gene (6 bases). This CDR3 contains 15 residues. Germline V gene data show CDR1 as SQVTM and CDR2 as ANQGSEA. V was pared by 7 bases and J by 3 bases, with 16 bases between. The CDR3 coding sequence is TGCAGCGCGCAGGAGAGGGGGTTTGGGGCCAACGTCCTGACTTTC. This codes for CSAQERGFGANVLTF.

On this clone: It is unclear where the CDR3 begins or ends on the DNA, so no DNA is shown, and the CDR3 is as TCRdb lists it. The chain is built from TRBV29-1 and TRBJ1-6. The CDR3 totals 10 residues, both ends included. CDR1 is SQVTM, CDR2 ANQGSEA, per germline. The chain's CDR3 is CSYGCSPLHF.

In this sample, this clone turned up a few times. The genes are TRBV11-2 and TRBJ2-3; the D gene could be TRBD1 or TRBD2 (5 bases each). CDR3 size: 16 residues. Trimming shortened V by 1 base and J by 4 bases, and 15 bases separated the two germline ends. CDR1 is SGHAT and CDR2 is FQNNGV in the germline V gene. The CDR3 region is CASSLVVRVGADTQYF. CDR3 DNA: TGTGCCAGCAGCTTAGTGGTTAGGGTGGGGGCAGATACGCAGTATTTT.

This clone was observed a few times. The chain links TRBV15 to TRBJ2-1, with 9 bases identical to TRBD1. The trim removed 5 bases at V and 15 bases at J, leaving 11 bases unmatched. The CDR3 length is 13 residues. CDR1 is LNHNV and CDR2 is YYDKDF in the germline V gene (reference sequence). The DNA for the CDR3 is TGTGCCACCAGCGGGACAGGGCTAGGGCGTCCGTTCTTC. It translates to CATSGTGLGRPFF.

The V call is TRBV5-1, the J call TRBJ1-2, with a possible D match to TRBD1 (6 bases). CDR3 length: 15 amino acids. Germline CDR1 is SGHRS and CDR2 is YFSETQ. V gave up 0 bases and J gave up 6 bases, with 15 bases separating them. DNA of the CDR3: TGCGCCAGCAGCTTGGATGCAGGGGTCTTGGATGGCTACACCTTC. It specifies CASSLDAGVLDGYTF.

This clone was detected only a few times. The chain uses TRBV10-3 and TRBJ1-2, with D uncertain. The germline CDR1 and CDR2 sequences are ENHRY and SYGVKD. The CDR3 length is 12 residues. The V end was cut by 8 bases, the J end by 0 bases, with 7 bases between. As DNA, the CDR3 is TGTGCCATCCGCCCCTCTAACTATGGCTACACCTTC. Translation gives CAIRPSNYGYTF.

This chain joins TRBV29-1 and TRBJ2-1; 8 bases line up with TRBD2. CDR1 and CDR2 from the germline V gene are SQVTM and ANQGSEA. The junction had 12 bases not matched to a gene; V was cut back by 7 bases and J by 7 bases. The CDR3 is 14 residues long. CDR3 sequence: CSAQRGGAGNEQFF. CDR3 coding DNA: TGCAGCGCCCAACGGGGGGGGGCTGGAAATGAGCAGTTCTTC.

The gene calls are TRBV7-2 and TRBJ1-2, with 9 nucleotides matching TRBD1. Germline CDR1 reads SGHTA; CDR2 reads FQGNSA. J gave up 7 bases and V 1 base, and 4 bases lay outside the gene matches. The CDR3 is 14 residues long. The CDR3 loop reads CASSLDRGPGGYTF. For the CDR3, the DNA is TGTGCCAGCAGCTTAGACAGGGGGCCTGGTGGCTACACCTTC.

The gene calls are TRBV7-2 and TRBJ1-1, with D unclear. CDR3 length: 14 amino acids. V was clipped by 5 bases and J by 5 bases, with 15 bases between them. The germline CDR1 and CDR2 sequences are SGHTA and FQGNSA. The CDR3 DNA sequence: TGTGCCAGCAGCCTGGGTCGGGAGCGGACTGAAGCTTTCTTT. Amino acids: CASSLGRERTEAFF.

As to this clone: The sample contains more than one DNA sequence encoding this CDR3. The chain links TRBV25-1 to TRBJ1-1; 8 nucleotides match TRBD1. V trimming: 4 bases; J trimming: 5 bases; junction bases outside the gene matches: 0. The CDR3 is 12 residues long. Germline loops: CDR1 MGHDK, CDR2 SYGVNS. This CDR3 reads CASSGDRTEAFF. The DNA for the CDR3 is TGTGCCAGCAGTGGGGACAGGACTGAAGCTTTCTTT.

The CDR3 DNA reads as TGCAGCGTCCAATTACAAGGACCGAACACTGAAGCTTTCTTT. Translation: CSVQLQGPNTEAFF. V is TRBV29-1 and J is TRBJ1-1; D is unclear. The germline gives CDR1 SQVTM, CDR2 ANQGSEA. This CDR3 has 14 amino acids. The ends were cut back, 6 bases at V and 1 base at J, with 15 bases in the middle.

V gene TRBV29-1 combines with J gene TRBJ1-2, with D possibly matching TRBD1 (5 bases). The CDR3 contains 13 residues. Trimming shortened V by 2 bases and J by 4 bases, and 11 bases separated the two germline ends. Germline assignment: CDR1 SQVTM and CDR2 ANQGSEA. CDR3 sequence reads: CSVEQGAAYGYTF. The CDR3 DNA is TGCAGCGTTGAACAAGGGGCCGCCTATGGCTACACCTTC.

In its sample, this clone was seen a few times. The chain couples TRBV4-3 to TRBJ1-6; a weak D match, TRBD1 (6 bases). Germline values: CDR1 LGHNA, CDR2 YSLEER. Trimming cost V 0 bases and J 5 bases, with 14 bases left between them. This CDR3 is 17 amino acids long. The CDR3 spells CASSQDLGGSNNSPLHF. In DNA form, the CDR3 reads TGCGCCAGCAGCCAAGATCTAGGGGGATCTAATAATTCACCCCTCCACTTT.

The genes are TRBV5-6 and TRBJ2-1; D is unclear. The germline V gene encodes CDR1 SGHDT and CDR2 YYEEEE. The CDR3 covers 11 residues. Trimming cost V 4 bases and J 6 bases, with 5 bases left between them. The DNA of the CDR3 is TGTGCCAGCAGCGGGGTCAATGAGCAGTTCTTC. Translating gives CASSGVNEQFF.

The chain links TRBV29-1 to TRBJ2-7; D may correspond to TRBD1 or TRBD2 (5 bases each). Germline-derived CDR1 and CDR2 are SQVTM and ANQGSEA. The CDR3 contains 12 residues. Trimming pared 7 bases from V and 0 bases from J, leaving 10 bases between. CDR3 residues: CSASGSSYEQYF. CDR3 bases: TGCAGCGCGTCAGGGAGCTCCTACGAGCAGTACTTC.

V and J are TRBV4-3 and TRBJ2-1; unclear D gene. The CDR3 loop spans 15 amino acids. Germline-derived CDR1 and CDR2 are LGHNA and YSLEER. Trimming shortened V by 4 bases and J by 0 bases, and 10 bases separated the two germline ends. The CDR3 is CASSPEHSSYNEQFF. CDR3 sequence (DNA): TGCGCCAGCAGCCCGGAGCACAGCTCCTACAATGAGCAGTTCTTC.

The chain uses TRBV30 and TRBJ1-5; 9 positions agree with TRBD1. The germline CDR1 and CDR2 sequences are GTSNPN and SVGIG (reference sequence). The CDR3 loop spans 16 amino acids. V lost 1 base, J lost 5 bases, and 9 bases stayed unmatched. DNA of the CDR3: TGTGCCTGGAGTGCCCTTACAGGGGGCCCGGATCAGCCCCAGCATTTT. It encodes CAWSALTGGPDQPQHF.

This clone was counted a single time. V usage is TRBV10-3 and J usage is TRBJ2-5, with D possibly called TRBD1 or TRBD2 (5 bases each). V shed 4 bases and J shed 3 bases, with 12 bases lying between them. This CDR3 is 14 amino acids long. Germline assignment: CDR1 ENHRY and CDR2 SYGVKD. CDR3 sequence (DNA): TGTGCCATCAGTGGAACCGGGACCAAAGAGACCCAGTACTTC. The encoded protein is CAISGTGTKETQYF.

The CDR3 DNA is TGTGCCAGCAGCTTGACCGGGATGCTCACCGGGGAGCTGTTTTTT. It yields the protein CASSLTGMLTGELFF. The V call is TRBV5-6, the J call TRBJ2-2, with D possibly TRBD2 on 5 matching bases. Germline assignment: CDR1 SGHDT and CDR2 YYEEEE. V was clipped by 1 base and J by 4 bases, with 11 bases between them. CDR3 length equals 15 residues.

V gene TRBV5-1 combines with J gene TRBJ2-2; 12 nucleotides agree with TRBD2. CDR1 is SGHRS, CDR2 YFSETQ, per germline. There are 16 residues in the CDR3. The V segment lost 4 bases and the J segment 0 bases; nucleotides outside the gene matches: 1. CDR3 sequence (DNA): TGCGCCAGCAGCAGGACTAGCGGGGCGAACACCGGGGAGCTGTTTTTT. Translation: CASSRTSGANTGELFF.

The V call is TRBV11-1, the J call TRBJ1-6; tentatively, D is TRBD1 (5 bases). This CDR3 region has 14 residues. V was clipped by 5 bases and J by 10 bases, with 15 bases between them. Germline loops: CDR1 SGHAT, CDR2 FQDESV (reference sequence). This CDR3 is CASSRAGIGSPLHF. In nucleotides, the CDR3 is TGTGCCAGCAGCCGGGCAGGGATTGGGTCACCCCTCCACTTT.